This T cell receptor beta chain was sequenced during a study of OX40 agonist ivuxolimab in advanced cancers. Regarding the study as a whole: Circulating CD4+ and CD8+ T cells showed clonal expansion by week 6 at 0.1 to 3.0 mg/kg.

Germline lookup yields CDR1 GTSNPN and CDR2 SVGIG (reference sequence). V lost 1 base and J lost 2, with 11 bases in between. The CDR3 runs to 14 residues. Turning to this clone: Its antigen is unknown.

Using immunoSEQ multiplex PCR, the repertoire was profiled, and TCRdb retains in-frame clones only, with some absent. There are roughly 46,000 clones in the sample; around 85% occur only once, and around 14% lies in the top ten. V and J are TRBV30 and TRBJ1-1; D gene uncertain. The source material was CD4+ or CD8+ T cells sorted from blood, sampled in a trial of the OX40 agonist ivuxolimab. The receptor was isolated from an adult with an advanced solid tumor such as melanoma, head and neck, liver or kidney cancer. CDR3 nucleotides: TGTGCCTGGAGTGGAGCGGGAATAAACACTGAAGCTTTCTTT. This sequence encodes CAWSGAGINTEAFF.